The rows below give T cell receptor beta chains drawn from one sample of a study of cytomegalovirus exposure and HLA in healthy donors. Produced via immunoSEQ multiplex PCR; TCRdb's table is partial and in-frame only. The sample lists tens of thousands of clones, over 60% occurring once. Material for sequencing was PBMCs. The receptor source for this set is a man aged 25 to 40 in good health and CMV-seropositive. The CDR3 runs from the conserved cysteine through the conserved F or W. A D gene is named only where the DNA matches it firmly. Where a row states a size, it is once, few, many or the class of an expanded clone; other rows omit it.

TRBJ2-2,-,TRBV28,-,TGTGCCAGCAGCCAGGGTGTAGCCGGGGAGCTGTTTTTT,CASSQGVAGELFF
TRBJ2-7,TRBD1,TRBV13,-,TGTGCCAGCAGGCGACAGGGGTCGGGCGAGCAGTACTTC,CASRRQGSGEQYF
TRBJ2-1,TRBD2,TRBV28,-,TGTGCCAGCAGGCGGGGGGGCCAGTACAATGAGCAGTTCTTC,CASRRGGQYNEQFF
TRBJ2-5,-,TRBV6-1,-,TGTGCCAGCAGTCGAGGGAACCAAGAGACCCAGTACTTC,CASSRGNQETQYF
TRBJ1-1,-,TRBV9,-,TGTGCCAGCAGCGTGGGAGGGTCAACTGAAGCTTTCTTT,CASSVGGSTEAFF
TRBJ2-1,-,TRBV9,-,TGTGCCAGCAGCCGAGATAATGAGCAGTTCTTC,CASSRDNEQFF
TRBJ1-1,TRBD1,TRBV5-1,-,TGCGCCAGCAGCCTTCAGACAGGGGCTACTGAAGCTTTCTTT,CASSLQTGATEAFF
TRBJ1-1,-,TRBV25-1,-,TGTGCCAGCAGTGAATCCCCACAGTTTTCTAACACTGAAGCTTTCTTT,CASSESPQFSNTEAFF
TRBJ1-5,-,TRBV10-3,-,TGTGCCATCAGAGCCTCAGGGGATAGCAATCAGCCCCAGCATTTT,CAIRASGDSNQPQHF
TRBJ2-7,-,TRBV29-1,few,TGCAGCGTTGTGAGGCAGGGACTGATAAATACCTACGAGCAGTACTTC,CSVVRQGLINTYEQYF
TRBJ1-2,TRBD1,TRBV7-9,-,TGTGCCAGCAGCTTCGTAGGGGGCCATGGCTACACCTTC,CASSFVGGHGYTF
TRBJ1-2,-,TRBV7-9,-,TGTGCCAGCAGCTTAGGCGATGGCTATGGCTACACCTTC,CASSLGDGYGYTF